This TCR beta chain is from a study of OX40 agonist ivuxolimab in advanced cancers. For the wider study: Ivuxolimab was a fully human IgG2 agonistic monoclonal antibody targeting the costimulatory receptor OX40 (CD134). Intravenous ivuxolimab was administered to patients every 2 weeks at six dose levels: 0.01, 0.1, 0.3, 1.5, 3 and 10 mg/kg. Of the roughly 52 patients in dose escalation, about 20 had hepatocellular carcinoma, about 15 had melanoma, 9 had renal cell carcinoma and 9 had head and neck cancer. In the dose-escalation cohort, 82.7% of patients were male, and the mean age was approximately 60 years, with a range of about 20 to 90. Prior anti-PD-1, anti-PD-L1 or anti-CTLA-4 therapy was permitted, and checkpoint inhibitors had been received by about 44% of dose-escalation patients. Partial responses were achieved by three dose-escalation patients, of whom one had hepatocellular carcinoma and two had cutaneous melanoma. Peripheral TCRbeta sequencing aimed to test whether ivuxolimab altered TCR sequence diversity and caused clonal T-cell expansion. The paper covers the monotherapy dose-escalation part of the phase I ivuxolimab trial, which included N ≈ 57 patients.

The paper's findings and limits, for the study overall: Clonal expansion of both CD4+ and CD8+ blood T cells was observed from baseline to week 6 at doses 0.1 to 3.0 mg/kg. Low levels of normalized T-cell clonal expansion were also seen in some patients who did not respond. Which antigens the clonally expanded peripheral T cells were specific for was not determined. Partial responders in the 0.1-3.0 mg/kg groups had among the lowest normalized peripheral clonal expansion, especially among CD8+ T cells. On average, CD8+ T cells showed more expanded clones than CD4+ T cells after ivuxolimab.

Genomic DNA was isolated from the sorted cells so that the TCRbeta CDR3 region could be sequenced. TCRbeta CDR3 regions were sequenced using the immunoSEQ Assay. Held by TCRdb, this immuneACCESS table contains in-frame sequences only and omits some clones. Under half of the omission traces to an unresolved V gene where checked; the cause of the rest is unknown. In this sample the table shows about 57,000 clones, over 80% of which occur a single time. Together, the top ten hold approximately 2.8% of the sample. About this clone itself: Its antigen is unknown. Base qualities are missing; no much larger clone stands one base away.

Patients with a history of autoimmune disease or receiving systemic immunosuppression were excluded from the trial. In every dose cohort, peripheral blood was drawn for TCR sequencing at baseline, cycle 4 day 1, and cycle 7 day 1. Samples came from an open-label, multicenter, first-in-human phase I dose-escalation trial of ivuxolimab. The trial enrolled adults with locally advanced or metastatic head and neck squamous cell, hepatocellular, melanoma or renal cell carcinoma. Before TCR sequencing, CD4+ and CD8+ T cells were separately sorted from peripheral blood. The CDR3 has 13 amino acids, counting the end cysteine and phenylalanine. The only DNA kept is the CDR3, 39 bases in frame from the first base. From a lookup of the germline V gene, CDR1 and CDR2 are KGHSH and LQKENI. Trimming takes 3 bases from V and 9 bases from J, and the germline ends sit 14 bases apart.

The receptor's source is an adult with an advanced solid tumor such as melanoma, head and neck, liver or kidney cancer. The input for sequencing was CD4+ or CD8+ T cells sorted from blood, taken in a trial of the OX40 agonist ivuxolimab. The sequence joins TRBV18 to TRBJ1-1; the D gene is perhaps TRBD1, on 5 matching bases. CDR3 loop: CASSPGGAGQAFF. Here is the DNA: TGTGCCAGCTCACCCGGCGGGGCGGGGCAAGCTTTCTTT.